This T cell receptor beta chain was retrieved from a study of OX40 agonist ivuxolimab in advanced cancers. Overall study: Having had anti-PD-1, anti-PD-L1 or anti-CTLA-4 therapy before was allowed, and roughly 39% had some.

Overall study findings and caveats: Specificity for antigen went undetermined in the expanded peripheral T cells.

As concerns this clone: Its antigen is still unknown.

Produced via immunoSEQ multiplex PCR; TCRdb's table is partial and in-frame only. The sample includes over 60,000 clones, 84% of them seen just once. V dropped 0 bases and J dropped 8 bases, with 13 bases sitting between them. This CDR3 comprises 13 residues. Germline V gene lookup returns CDR1 SQVTM and CDR2 ANQGSEA. This receptor was obtained from an adult with an advanced solid tumor such as melanoma, head and neck, liver or kidney cancer. The chain couples TRBV29-1 to TRBJ1-2; D possibly corresponds to TRBD1 (5 bases). The sample here was CD4+ or CD8+ T cells sorted from blood, taken in a trial of the OX40 agonist ivuxolimab. In DNA, the CDR3 is TGCAGCGTTGAAGACAGGGTACGGGAGGGCTACACCTTC. It codes for CSVEDRVREGYTF. The full variable domain, its missing parts supplied by reference TRBV29-1 and TRBJ1-2, is SAVISQKPSRDICQRGTSLTIQCQVDSQVTMMFWYRQQPGQSLTLIATANQGSEATYESGFVIDKFPISRPNLTFSTLTVSNMSPEDSSIYLCSVEDRVREGYTFGSGTRLTVV.